The 10 T cell receptor beta chains below all came from one sample that was sequenced in a study of cytomegalovirus exposure and HLA in healthy donors. The PCR made use of 60 Vbeta and 13 Jbeta primers. The method was immunoSEQ multiplex PCR; TCRdb's version includes in-frame clones alone and lacks a portion of them. The sample lists 150,000 to 200,000 clones; approximately 81% were seen once. The sample was PBMCs. The receptors come from a boy between 5 and 17 years old in good health and CMV-seronegative.

The chain employs TRBV25-1 and TRBJ1-5, with 8 bases that match TRBD1. The CDR3 runs to 14 residues. Germline V lookup: CDR1 MGHDK, CDR2 SYGVNS. Trimming cost V 4 bases and J 6 bases; bases outside gene matches: 5. The CDR3 sequence is CASSATGGSQPQHF. The CDR3 DNA sequence: TGTGCCAGCAGTGCCACAGGGGGATCTCAGCCCCAGCATTTT.

This rearrangement joins TRBV15 to TRBJ2-7; D is undetermined. The length of the CDR3 is 15 residues. Germline CDR1 LNHNV, CDR2 YYDKDF (reference sequence). The V end was cut by 1 base, the J end by 0 bases, with 10 bases between. CDR3 amino acids: CATSRVDAGSYEQYF. CDR3 DNA sequence: TGTGCCACCAGCAGAGTTGACGCAGGCTCCTACGAGCAGTACTTC. The complete variable domain, with remaining parts taken from reference TRBV15 and TRBJ2-7, reads DAMVIQNPRYQVTQFGKPVTLSCSQTLNHNVMYWYQQKSSQAPKLLFHYYDKDFNNEADTPDNFQSRRPNTSFCFLDIRSPGLGDTAMYLCATSRVDAGSYEQYFGPGTRLTVT.

The genes are TRBV7-9 and TRBJ2-1, with D perhaps matching TRBD2 (6 bases). With 0 bases removed from V and 8 bases from J, the gap between germline ends came to 14 bases. Germline V gives CDR1 SEHNR, CDR2 FQNEAQ (reference sequence). This CDR3 has 15 residues. This CDR3 is CASSLAMEGKDEQFF. Here the CDR3 DNA reads TGTGCCAGCAGCTTAGCGATGGAGGGTAAGGATGAGCAGTTCTTC.

This chain joins TRBV28 and TRBJ1-1; a possible D gene is TRBD1 (5 bases). The germline gives CDR1 MDHEN, CDR2 SYDVKM. Trimming pared 3 bases from V and 6 bases from J, leaving 14 bases between. This CDR3 has 14 amino acids. CDR3 protein: CASSLGLTRAEAFF. The CDR3 coding sequence is TGTGCCAGCAGTTTGGGGCTCACCCGGGCTGAAGCTTTCTTT.

This clone was observed a single time. The chain uses TRBV18 and TRBJ1-2, with D uncertain. The V end was cut by 4 bases, the J end by 4 bases, with 16 bases between. The CDR3 consists of 15 residues. Per germline, CDR1 KGHSH and CDR2 LQKENI. The CDR3 nucleotides read TGTGCCAGCTCACTCCGCCAGGTGGAATCCTATGGCTACACCTTC. Its translation: CASSLRQVESYGYTF.

The chain uses TRBV7-2 and TRBJ1-5, with 7 bases fitting TRBD1. J gave up 4 bases and V 4 bases, and 7 bases lay outside the gene matches. In germline, CDR1 is SGHTA, CDR2 FQGNSA. The CDR3 is 15 amino acids. Here the CDR3 DNA reads TGTGCCAGCAGCTCCCTGGGACAGAGGAATCAGCCCCAGCATTTT. Translation gives CASSSLGQRNQPQHF. Full variable domain (remainder filled in from reference TRBV7-2 and TRBJ1-5): GAGVSQSPSNKVTEKGKDVELRCDPISGHTALYWYRQSLGQGLEFLIYFQGNSAPDKSGLPSDRFSAERTGGSVSTLTIQRTQQEDSAVYLCASSSLGQRNQPQHFGDGTRLSIL.

The rearrangement links TRBV10-3 to TRBJ2-7; D uncertain. CDR1 ENHRY and CDR2 SYGVKD come from the germline V gene. This CDR3 region has 15 residues. Trimming took 0 bases from V and 4 from J, leaving 13 bases between them. The CDR3 DNA reads as TGTGCCATCAGTGAGTCGGTCCTAGTCGGGTACGAGCAGTACTTC. Protein: CAISESVLVGYEQYF.

This chain connects TRBV19 to TRBJ1-5, with TRBD1 as a possible D gene (5 bases). CDR1 is LNHDA and CDR2 is SQIVND in the germline V gene (reference sequence). The V and J ends lost 7 bases and 5 bases respectively, with 12 bases between them. The CDR3 has 13 residues. In DNA, the CDR3 is TGTGCCAGTAATTCGGTCAGGGATCAGCCCCAGCATTTT. Translation gives CASNSVRDQPQHF.

The J gene is TRBJ2-3, the V gene TRBV2; D is possibly TRBD2 (6 bases). This CDR3 comprises 16 residues. Germline CDR1 is SNHLY and CDR2 is FYNNEI. Trimming left V 6 bases short and J 0 bases short, with 16 bases between. CDR3 loop: CASSGGGTSSTDTQYF. In DNA, the CDR3 is TGTGCCAGCAGCGGCGGCGGGACGTCTAGCACAGATACGCAGTATTTT.

The chain carries TRBV5-1 and TRBJ2-3, with a tentative D call TRBD2 (5 bases). The CDR3 runs 15 residues. Per germline, CDR1 SGHRS and CDR2 YFSETQ. V lost 0 bases and J lost 3, with 11 bases in between. Here the CDR3 DNA reads TGCGCCAGCAGCTTGGTTGTGGGAGCTACAGATACGCAGTATTTT. It encodes CASSLVVGATDTQYF.